This T cell receptor (beta chain) was identified in a study of cytomegalovirus exposure and HLA in healthy donors. Notes on this clone: Its cognate antigen is unknown.

Findings and limits, study-wide: Some TCR beta chains (about 170 of them) were listed as cytomegalovirus-associated. Reportedly, diagnosis of cytomegalovirus status by the classifier showed high specificity and sensitivity. In an earlier analysis, most TCR beta V segments were productive about 87% or about 30% of the time.

The germline V gene encodes CDR1 MNHNS and CDR2 SASEGT. The junction had 4 bases not matched to a gene; V was cut back by 3 bases and J by 5 bases. The CDR3 length is 14 residues. The PCR used 60 Vbeta and 13 Jbeta primers. The method was immunoSEQ multiplex PCR; TCRdb's version includes in-frame clones alone and lacks a portion of them. The data contain some 78,000 clones, around 70% of them singletons. The sequence was obtained from a woman aged 40 to 50 in good health and CMV-seropositive. The chain recombines TRBV6-1 with TRBJ2-1; 7 bases align to TRBD1. The sample taken for sequencing was PBMCs. As DNA, the CDR3 is TGTGCCAGCAGTGAGGGACAGTACCACAATGAGCAGTTCTTC. Protein product: CASSEGQYHNEQFF.